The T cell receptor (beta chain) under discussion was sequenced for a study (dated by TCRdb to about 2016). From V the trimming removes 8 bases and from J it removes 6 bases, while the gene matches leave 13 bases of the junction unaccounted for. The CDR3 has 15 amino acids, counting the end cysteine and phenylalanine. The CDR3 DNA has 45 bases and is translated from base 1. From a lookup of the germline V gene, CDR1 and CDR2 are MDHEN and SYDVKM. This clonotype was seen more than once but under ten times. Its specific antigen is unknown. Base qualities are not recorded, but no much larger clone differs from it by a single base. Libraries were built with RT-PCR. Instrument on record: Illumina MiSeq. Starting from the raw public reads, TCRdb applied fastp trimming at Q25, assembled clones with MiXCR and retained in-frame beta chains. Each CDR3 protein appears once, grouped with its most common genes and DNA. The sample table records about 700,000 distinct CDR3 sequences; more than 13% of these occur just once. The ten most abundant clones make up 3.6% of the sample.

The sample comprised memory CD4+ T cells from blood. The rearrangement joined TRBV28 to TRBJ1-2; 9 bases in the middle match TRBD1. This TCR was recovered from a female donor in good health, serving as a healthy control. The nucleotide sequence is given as TGTGCCAGCCACACCCGGGACAGGGCTGCCCATGGCTACACCTTC. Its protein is CASHTRDRAAHGYTF.